Below are 13 T cell receptor beta chains sequenced from a single sample in a study of shared clonotypes between healthy human individuals. Using immunoSEQ multiplex PCR, the repertoire was profiled, and TCRdb retains in-frame clones only, with some absent. Among 2,500,000 or so clones, 90% to 95% were seen once, and the ten largest hold over 0.12%. The sequencing input was naive CD4+ T cells sorted from blood. Subset specified: CD45RA+ positively selected. Receptors were obtained from a man aged 18 to 35 in good health.

The chain employs TRBV6-5 and TRBJ2-2; 12 bases are shared with TRBD2. CDR1 is MNHEY, CDR2 SVGAGI, per germline. V was clipped by 4 bases and J by 9 bases; unmatched bases: 9. This CDR3 spans 16 amino acids. CDR3 in amino acids: CASSLTRTSGIRELFF. CDR3 in DNA: TGTGCCAGCAGTTTGACCAGGACTAGCGGGATCAGGGAGCTGTTTTTT.

The chain employs TRBV9 and TRBJ2-3; 8 bases are a match to TRBD2. CDR3 size: 19 residues. V was pared by 2 bases and J by 0 bases, with 14 bases of the junction left unmatched. Per the germline V gene, CDR1 is SGDLS and CDR2 is YYNGEE. This CDR3 is CASSVSLKTSATSTDTQYF. CDR3 nucleotides: TGTGCCAGCAGCGTCTCCCTCAAGACTAGCGCAACTAGCACAGATACGCAGTATTTT.

This clone was counted only a few times. The chain links TRBV7-9 to TRBJ2-7; D call uncertain. Germline CDR1 SEHNR, CDR2 FQNEAQ (reference sequence). Trimming cost V 1 base and J 1 base, with 8 bases left between them. This CDR3 has 14 residues. The CDR3 coding sequence is TGTGCCAGCAGCTTAGACGAGTCTTCCTACGAGCAGTACTTC. It translates to CASSLDESSYEQYF. Drawing the rest from reference TRBV7-9 and TRBJ2-7, the complete variable domain is DTGVSQNPRHKITKRGQNVTFRCDPISEHNRLYWYRQTLGQGPEFLTYFQNEAQLEKSRLLSDRFSAERPKGSFSTLEIQRTEQGDSAMYLCASSLDESSYEQYFGPGTRLTVT.

The CDR3 spells CASRTAGRNTGELFF. The CDR3 DNA reads as TGTGCCAGCAGGACCGCGGGGAGGAACACCGGGGAGCTGTTTTTT. V gene TRBV6-5 combines with J gene TRBJ2-2, with TRBD2 as a possible D gene (6 bases). Deletions cut 6 bases from V and 1 base from J, with 12 bases between. The CDR3 contains 15 residues. Germline CDR1 is MNHEY and CDR2 is SVGAGI.

The chain links TRBV5-4 to TRBJ2-3, with TRBD1 as a possible D gene (6 bases). V dropped 2 bases and J dropped 4 bases, with 14 bases sitting between them. The CDR3 covers 15 residues. The germline gives CDR1 SGHNT, CDR2 YYREEE (reference sequence). CDR3 amino acids: CASSFNRAPPDTQYF. CDR3 DNA sequence: TGTGCCAGCAGCTTTAACAGGGCTCCCCCAGATACGCAGTATTTT.

This clone was seen a handful of times. A much more abundant neighbour one base away suggests this may be a read error. The sample carries other DNA sequences with the same CDR3. The rearrangement joins TRBV7-2 to TRBJ2-5; D unclear. With 3 bases removed from V and 4 bases from J, the gap between germline ends came to 3 bases. Germline values: CDR1 SGHTA, CDR2 FQGNSA. The CDR3 has 11 residues. The DNA for the CDR3 is TGTGCCAGCAGCTTCGGAGAGACCCAGTACTTC. This codes for CASSFGETQYF.

The chain employs TRBV4-3 and TRBJ2-5, with D possibly being TRBD1 or TRBD2 (5 bases each). The germline V and J ends were trimmed by 0 bases and 5 bases, with 10 bases remaining between them. The CDR3 is 14 amino acids. The germline gives CDR1 LGHNA, CDR2 YSLEER. The CDR3 coding sequence is TGCGCCAGCAGCCAAGATGGGGGTGCGGAGACCCAGTACTTC. This translates into CASSQDGGAETQYF.

The chain recombines TRBV6-1 with TRBJ2-1; possibly TRBD1 for D (5 bases). The CDR3 spans 13 residues. CDR1 and CDR2 (germline): MNHNS, SASEGT. Trimming took 8 bases from V and 6 from J, leaving 14 bases between them. The CDR3 reads CASGGHELNEQFF. The CDR3 nucleotides are TGTGCCAGCGGCGGACATGAACTCAATGAGCAGTTCTTC.

The CDR3 protein is CASSPGGGQETQYF. CDR3 coding DNA: TGTGCCAGCAGCCCCGGGGGGGGGCAAGAGACCCAGTACTTC. The genes are TRBV9 and TRBJ2-5, with 8 bases that match TRBD2. The CDR3 covers 14 residues. Germline loops: CDR1 SGDLS, CDR2 YYNGEE. V was clipped by 4 bases and J by 2 bases; unmatched bases: 4.

The CDR3 nucleotides read TGCGCCAGCAGCCCCGACAGTTACAATGAGCAGTTCTTC. Encoded protein: CASSPDSYNEQFF. The chain links TRBV4-1 to TRBJ2-1; possible D gene TRBD1, 5 bases. The CDR3 covers 13 residues. Trimming removed 4 bases at V and 4 bases at J, with 8 bases between. The germline CDR1 and CDR2 sequences are MGHRA and YSYEKL.

The chain carries TRBV9 and TRBJ2-1; 9 bases match TRBD2. The CDR3 contains 19 residues. The junction had 15 bases not matched to a gene; V was cut back by 0 bases and J by 5 bases. Germline V gives CDR1 SGDLS, CDR2 YYNGEE. CDR3 protein: CASSVEASGKGLTHNEQFF. CDR3 in DNA: TGTGCCAGCAGCGTAGAGGCTAGCGGGAAAGGTTTGACCCACAATGAGCAGTTCTTC.

This clone was detected only a few times. This chain joins TRBV28 and TRBJ1-6, with D perhaps matching TRBD1 (6 bases). Germline CDR1 is MDHEN and CDR2 is SYDVKM. There are 15 residues in the CDR3. The V gene lost 5 bases and the J gene lost 7 bases, with 15 bases spanning the gap. DNA for the CDR3: TGTGCCAGCAGTCCCCCTACAGGGAAGAATTCACCCCTCCACTTT. It is translated as CASSPPTGKNSPLHF.

J is TRBJ2-2 and V is TRBV7-2; D is perhaps TRBD2 (6 bases). V lost 1 base and J 5 bases, leaving 11 bases between the germline ends. The CDR3 spans 15 residues. Germline V gene lookup returns CDR1 SGHTA and CDR2 FQGNSA. CDR3 sequence reads: CASSLGYGSTGELFF. The CDR3 DNA reads as TGTGCCAGCAGCTTAGGGTACGGGAGTACCGGGGAGCTGTTTTTT. The full variable domain, its missing parts supplied by reference TRBV7-2 and TRBJ2-2, is GAGVSQSPSNKVTEKGKDVELRCDPISGHTALYWYRQSLGQGLEFLIYFQGNSAPDKSGLPSDRFSAERTGGSVSTLTIQRTQQEDSAVYLCASSLGYGSTGELFFGEGSRLTVL.